Given below is one T cell receptor beta chain in context. Its antigen is not known. A much larger clone differs by one base, so this may be a read error. V was trimmed by 2 bases and J by 1 base, leaving 8 bases between them. The CDR3 runs to 13 residues. Per the germline V gene, CDR1 is SQVTM and CDR2 is ANQGSEA. This specimen belongs to a study of T-cell reconstitution after alpha-beta-depleted transplantation in children. The TCRbeta library was prepared with unique molecular identifiers. TCRdb analysed the PCR reads with MiXCR anew, one entry per CDR3 protein. The table has approximately 500,000 distinct CDR3 sequences, roughly a tenth seen once; the top ten hold 2%. Whole-study results and caveats: From surviving recipient T cells and thymic progenitors came the high day-60 TCRbeta diversity observed in some patients. Alpha-beta T cells present about two months after transplant were reported to originate from several hundred expanded graft clones. At one year after transplant, newly produced T cells mostly accounted for T-cell counts and diversity.

This rearrangement joins TRBV29-1 to TRBJ1-2; D not certain. This receptor was identified in a child between 2 and 9 years old with inherited bone marrow failure, due to receive a stem cell transplant. The sequenced sample was PBMCs, obtained before TCRalphabeta/CD19-depleted stem cell transplant. CDR3 sequence reads: CSVEWQRNYGYTF. CDR3 DNA: TGCAGCGTTGAATGGCAGCGTAACTATGGCTACACCTTC.